This paragraph covers one TCR beta chain sequence. Its antigen is undetermined. Per sample, 10^5 or so TCR templates underwent assay. Some clones are missing from TCRdb's copy, which holds only in-frame ones; the method was immunoSEQ multiplex PCR. The repertoire includes roughly 56,000 clones, roughly 93% of them detected once, and around two fifths sits in the top ten. This sample stems from a study of siplizumab effects on memory and regulatory T cells. Study-wide findings and caveats: Siplizumab significantly brought down the alloreactive sequences that trace back to unstimulated CD4+ memory cells. Versus over 25% in controls, the mappable alloreactive CD4+ clones averaged 68.8% Treg-derived with siplizumab. Naive T cells seemed more diverse than memory cells; they also seemed major alloresponse contributors.

The germline V gene has CDR1 SEHNR and CDR2 FQNEAQ (reference sequence). CDR3 length: 16 residues. Trimming took 1 base from V and 4 from J; bases not matched to a gene: 9. The chain employs TRBV7-9 and TRBJ1-2; 7 positions match TRBD1. The TCR originated in a human donor in good health. The sequenced material came from CD8+ T cells sorted from blood. This CDR3 is CASSLDLGQYLYGYTF. The DNA of the CDR3 is TGTGCCAGCAGCTTAGACCTGGGACAGTATCTCTATGGCTACACCTTC.